This TCR beta chain was recorded in a study of monozygotic twins with inflammatory bowel disease. A note on this clonotype: Its specificity is unknown.

Study-wide findings and caveats: No detectable difference in repertoire similarity separated concordant from discordant twins, possibly as a result of limited power.

Researchers generated cDNA in eight separate reactions per sample. Reanalyzing the 5' RACE reads, TCRdb keeps one entry per CDR3 protein, without DNA. Its table lists over 100,000 distinct CDR3 sequences. Germline V gene data show CDR1 as LNHDA and CDR2 as SQIVND (reference sequence). The CDR3 loop spans 18 amino acids. Source material: blood. This chain joins TRBV19 and TRBJ1-5; as DNA is missing, the TRBD1 call by TCRdb cannot be tested. The TCR originated in a human donor with ulcerative colitis or Crohn's disease, or a healthy co-twin of an affected twin (not recorded which). The CDR3: CASSTSTGTGYSNQPQHF.